The entry below gives a single T cell receptor (beta chain) sequence along with its context. Participants were aged 18 to 89 years, lived in roughly 23 US areas, and enrolled virtually. Cohort allocation depended upon clinical history that participants reported. The data belong to a study of blood T cell repertoires in COVID-19. Study details: Samples taken during acute and convalescent COVID-19 were collected in the United States, Italy and Spain.

Study processing details: Amplification of reference gene primers provided the estimated nucleated cell counts. Produced via immunoSEQ multiplex PCR; TCRdb's table is partial and in-frame only. The D gene and trimming were derived from the DNA, and the V and J assignments and clone size from that table. Of fewer than 400,000 clones listed, approximately 88% are singletons. Trimming shortened V by 2 bases and J by 3 bases, and 22 bases separated the two germline ends. This CDR3 is 18 amino acids long. Germline CDR1 reads SGHAT; CDR2 reads FQNNGV. The TCR sequence derives from a woman aged 18-35 years who had recovered from COVID-19. Sequenced input: PBMCs or T cells enriched from blood (not recorded which). The chain links TRBV11-2 to TRBJ1-2; tentative D call: TRBD1 (6 bases). CDR3 region: CASSLPHRPGHDDYGYTF. CDR3 nucleotide sequence: TGTGCCAGCAGCTTACCCCACCGCCCGGGACACGACGACTATGGCTACACCTTC.